This is a list of T cell receptor beta chains from one sample in a study of blood T cell repertoires in COVID-19. The protocol was immunoSEQ multiplex PCR, while the TCRdb copy is restricted to in-frame clones and leaves out a portion. The profile covers about 140,000 clones, with approximately 80% appearing a single time and about 9.4% taken by the ten largest. Input material: peripheral blood. The receptors derive from a man aged 55 to 70 with active or convalescent COVID-19. The CDR3 runs from the conserved cysteine through the conserved F or W. The D gene is left open where the match is weak.

J gene	V gene	D gene	CDR3 protein
TRBJ1-5	TRBV18	-	CASSHTTGVENQPQHF
TRBJ2-3	TRBV5-4	TRBD2	CASIAGTSGGASTDTQYF
TRBJ1-1	TRBV6-2/TRBV6-3	TRBD1	CASSRGQARGTEAFF
TRBJ1-2	TRBV4-3	-	CASSQETTPNYGYTF
TRBJ1-5	TRBV6-5	-	CASSYSQNSNQPQHF
TRBJ1-3	TRBV12-3/TRBV12-4	-	CASSFVGNTIYF
TRBJ1-1	TRBV6-5	-	CASSYSGQDLHF
TRBJ1-2	TRBV11-3	-	CASRSGGPGGYTF
TRBJ2-2	TRBV7-6	-	CASSAGSGELFF
TRBJ2-7	TRBV5-4	-	CASSGPRDVTGEQYF
TRBJ2-7	TRBV12-3/TRBV12-4	-	CASSTGSYEQYF
TRBJ2-2	TRBV6-6	-	CASSIAYTGELFF
TRBJ1-6	TRBV30	TRBD1	CAWSVRGTGVSPLHF
TRBJ2-1	TRBV10-2	TRBD2	CASSRTSGGLFNEQFF
TRBJ2-5	TRBV19	TRBD1	CATNGQGDRETQYF
TRBJ1-5	TRBV28	-	CASPPEGNQPQHF
TRBJ2-2	TRBV28	-	CASSFSWNTGELFF
TRBJ2-2	TRBV7-9	-	CASSADRRTAGELFF
TRBJ1-5	TRBV3-1/TRBV3-2	TRBD1	CASSQSDRSDSNQPQHF
TRBJ2-3	TRBV27	-	CASSLIRSISTDTQYF
TRBJ1-1	TRBV7-9	-	CASSSPGAGLSLMNTEAFF
TRBJ2-2	TRBV9	-	CASSARWGELFF
TRBJ2-7	TRBV6-2/TRBV6-3	TRBD1	CASSYPTGKVNTYEQYF
TRBJ2-7	TRBV19	-	CASSTSGNEQYF
TRBJ2-5	TRBV13	-	CASSATRGETQYF
TRBJ1-1	TRBV19	-	CASSILSSFGIAEAFF
TRBJ2-5	TRBV19	TRBD1	CASSSGQGTSQETQYF
TRBJ2-2	TRBV19	TRBD2	CASRDPDIYRTSGGELFF
TRBJ2-1	TRBV7-2	TRBD2	CASSIPGLAGGSYNEQFF
TRBJ2-2	TRBV6-4	TRBD2	CASSDSGRGGTGELFF
TRBJ1-5	TRBV19	-	CASSIAGAVYSNQPQHF
TRBJ1-4	TRBV27	-	CASSLRQGNEKLFF
TRBJ1-2	TRBV5-1	-	CASSYTGYGYTF
TRBJ2-1	TRBV15	TRBD2	CATSSFPPKTGLAGVGNEQFF
TRBJ2-2	TRBV5-1	TRBD1	CASSSVQGLNTGELFF
TRBJ2-1	TRBV6-6	TRBD2	CASRLAGMNEQFF
TRBJ2-6	TRBV7-9	-	CASSPEGSGANVLTF
TRBJ1-2	TRBV11-3	TRBD1	CASSLAGGGQGGGYTF
TRBJ1-6	TRBV11-3	-	CASSLGSENSPLHF
TRBJ1-5	TRBV28	TRBD1	CASSFRGQGYQPQHF
TRBJ2-2	TRBV6-5	TRBD2	CASRAGGSSTGELFF
TRBJ1-5	TRBV24-1	-	CATSDSGHREVLPQHF
TRBJ1-1	TRBV18	-	CASSLASLNTEAFF
TRBJ1-1	TRBV27	-	CASTAGAGNTEAFF
TRBJ1-5	TRBV6-5	-	CASKTRGINQPQHF
TRBJ2-3	TRBV7-6	TRBD2	CASSSNPGTRTDTQYF
TRBJ2-1	TRBV5-1	TRBD2	CASRYGGSYNEQFF
TRBJ1-5	TRBV5-1	TRBD1	CASSPRQGGQPQHF
TRBJ1-4	TRBV14	TRBD1	CASSQGARLNEKLFF
TRBJ2-1	TRBV5-4	-	CASSLGGGWDFTYNEQFF
TRBJ2-7	TRBV27	TRBD1	CASSIDRDLPYEQYF
TRBJ1-2	TRBV4-1	-	CASSRDLRDFYGYTF
TRBJ2-2	TRBV4-3	TRBD2	CASSTTSGRIDATGELFF
TRBJ2-1	TRBV7-2	TRBD2	CASSLSASGGSSYNEQFF
TRBJ1-4	TRBV10-3	-	CAISEGTGSRGEKLFF